The rows below give T cell receptor beta chains drawn from one sample of a study of blood T cell repertoires in COVID-19. Generated by immunoSEQ multiplex PCR, the TCRdb table keeps only in-frame clones and is missing some. The sample yields around 100,000 clones, just under 80% seen once. Sequencing used peripheral blood. Receptors were obtained from a woman aged 70 to 79 with acute or convalescent COVID-19. CDR3s include the opening cysteine and the closing phenylalanine or tryptophan. Expanded clones are given a class, and other clones once, few, many or no size at all.

cdr3_aa | j_call | v_call | cdr3_length | clone_size
CASSPSSGGGGYEQFF | TRBJ2-1 | TRBV7-2 | 16 | .
CASSTGGDFNQPQHF | TRBJ1-5 | TRBV28 | 15 | .
CASSVVSSGGPLDTDTQYF | TRBJ2-3 | TRBV9 | 19 | .
CASSRYNGPNEKLFF | TRBJ1-4 | TRBV2 | 15 | .
CASRGQDYGYTF | TRBJ1-2 | TRBV2 | 12 | .
CASSRWQGSGYTF | TRBJ1-2 | TRBV5-1 | 13 | .
CASSLARTGEKLFF | TRBJ1-4 | TRBV5-4 | 14 | .
CASRDSGNEKLFF | TRBJ1-4 | TRBV6-5 | 13 | once
CASSLSGQGFRDTQYF | TRBJ2-3 | TRBV11-3 | 16 | .
CASKPAGEETQYF | TRBJ2-5 | TRBV6-5 | 13 | .
CASSLPGQGRGNTIYF | TRBJ1-3 | TRBV7-8 | 16 | .
CSVALGYLTGDQPQHF | TRBJ1-5 | TRBV29-1 | 16 | .
CASSFTGVQVGELFF | TRBJ2-2 | TRBV7-3 | 15 | .
CASSQLAAGNTEAFF | TRBJ1-1 | TRBV3-1/TRBV3-2 | 15 | .
CASSFSMNTEAFF | TRBJ1-1 | TRBV12-3/TRBV12-4 | 13 | .
CASREGQGPGNTIYF | TRBJ1-3 | TRBV4-3 | 15 | .
CASSQEGRMNTEAFF | TRBJ1-1 | TRBV4-1 | 15 | once
CAIRGKQGNSGNTIYF | TRBJ1-3 | TRBV10-3 | 16 | few
CASSPSGGSTDTQYF | TRBJ2-3 | TRBV19 | 15 | .
CASSGQGGYGYTF | TRBJ1-2 | TRBV3-1/TRBV3-2 | 13 | few
CASMTCQDQPQHF | TRBJ1-5 | TRBV19 | 13 | .
CASLGQGANTGELFF | TRBJ2-2 | TRBV11-2 | 15 | .
CASSVQGISGNTIYF | TRBJ1-3 | TRBV9 | 15 | .
CASSGGQGTPNEKLFF | TRBJ1-4 | TRBV5-1 | 16 | once
CASSFGGNTGELFF | TRBJ2-2 | TRBV5-4 | 14 | .
CATSDPDRPEAFF | TRBJ1-1 | TRBV24-1 | 13 | .
CASSLTIWGDLGYTF | TRBJ1-2 | TRBV6-5 | 15 | .
CASSTDRSQTQYF | TRBJ2-5 | TRBV19 | 13 | .
CASSTSGGTDTQYF | TRBJ2-3 | TRBV10-2 | 14 | .
CASSFSGGPAEQFF | TRBJ2-1 | TRBV7-2 | 14 | .
CASSQDRARGFEKLFF | TRBJ1-4 | TRBV4-1 | 16 | .
CASSPQNSNQPQHF | TRBJ1-5 | TRBV19 | 14 | .
CASSLATAGLAGGLRAQYF | TRBJ2-5 | TRBV5-1 | 19 | .
CASSRDRGRYGYTF | TRBJ1-2 | TRBV19 | 14 | .
CASSYSPDMNTEAFF | TRBJ1-1 | TRBV6-5 | 15 | .
CASSLSRGRTDTQYF | TRBJ2-3 | TRBV7-2 | 15 | .
CASSLGPAGAGYTF | TRBJ1-2 | TRBV5-8 | 14 | .
CASSQPGRQNTEAFF | TRBJ1-1 | TRBV25-1 | 15 | .
CGTEQGGIQYF | TRBJ2-4 | TRBV20-1 | 11 | .
CASSFGGEETQYF | TRBJ2-5 | TRBV12-3/TRBV12-4 | 13 | .
CASSLDRGYMNTEAFF | TRBJ1-1 | TRBV5-6 | 16 | .
CASSPRGAGTDTQYF | TRBJ2-3 | TRBV6-5 | 15 | .
CASTVLPTGGRETQYF | TRBJ2-5 | TRBV5-1 | 16 | .
CASSPAWREGNQPQHF | TRBJ1-5 | TRBV28 | 16 | .
CASSRGAGNTIYF | TRBJ1-3 | TRBV6-5 | 13 | few